A selection of T cell receptor beta chains follows, all from one sample in a study of early T cells in non-severe SARS-CoV-2 infection. TCRdb analysed the 5' RACE reads with MiXCR anew, one entry per CDR3 protein. The sample has about 26,000 distinct CDR3 sequences, around 4.2% seen once. The specimen was whole blood. The receptors stem from an adult who was a healthcare worker with PCR-confirmed SARS-CoV-2 infection or an uninfected control (not recorded which). The CDR3 runs from the conserved cysteine through the conserved F or W. D genes are given only for firm matches. Clone size, where shown, is once, few, many, or a class for clones that have expanded.

TRBV5-1,once,TRBJ2-7,TRBD2,TGCGCCAGCAGCTCGACGGATAGCGGGGTTTACGAGCAGTACTTC,CASSSTDSGVYEQYF
TRBV18,many,TRBJ2-1,TRBD2,TGTGCCAGCTCACCGCCTAGCGGGGGGGCCTACAATGAGCAGTTCTTC,CASSPPSGGAYNEQFF
TRBV15,many,TRBJ1-3,NA,TGTGCCACCAGCCGAGGGGGATTCTCTGGAAACACCATATATTTT,CATSRGGFSGNTIYF
TRBV12-2,many,TRBJ2-7,NA,TGTGCAAGTCTACAACTACGACTAGCGAATGTTACCTACGAGCAGTACTTC,CASLQLRLANVTYEQYF
TRBV4-2,many,TRBJ2-7,NA,TGTGCCAGCAGCCAAGATTTTGGCACTTACGAGCAGTACTTC,CASSQDFGTYEQYF
TRBV20-1,NA,TRBJ2-7,NA,TGCAGTGCTAGAGCGGCCACCTACGAGCAGTACTTC,CSARAATYEQYF
TRBV11-3,NA,TRBJ1-1,NA,TGTGCCAGCAGCCTTAGGGGGGATACTGAAGCTTTCTTT,CASSLRGDTEAFF
TRBV4-1,few,TRBJ1-1,TRBD1,TGCGCCAGCAGCGATGGGACAGGGGGCTACGTTTTGGTTTTCTTT,CASSDGTGGYVLVFF
TRBV6-1,many,TRBJ2-5,NA,TGTGCCAGCAGGAGGAGGCCAGTCCGGCAAGAGACCCAGTACTTC,CASRRRPVRQETQYF
TRBV10-3,NA,TRBJ2-3,TRBD1,TGTGCCATCAGCGAAGGGACAGCCACAGATACGCAGTATTTT,CAISEGTATDTQYF
TRBV27,many,TRBJ2-7,TRBD1,TGTGCCAGCAGTTCAGGGGGCCCTTACGAGCAGTACTTC,CASSSGGPYEQYF
TRBV27,many,TRBJ2-7,TRBD2,TGTGCCAGCAGTATGACTAGCGGAGTCTACGAGCAGTACTTC,CASSMTSGVYEQYF
TRBV6-5,few,TRBJ2-1,TRBD1,TGTGCCAGCAGTTACTCGGGACAGTCTTACAATGAGCAGTTCTTC,CASSYSGQSYNEQFF
TRBV11-2,many,TRBJ2-2,NA,TGTGCCAGCAGCTTAGGACAGGCGAACACCGGGGAGCTGTTTTTT,CASSLGQANTGELFF
TRBV9,many,TRBJ2-2,TRBD1,TGTGCCAGCAGCGTATCGACAGGGGCGGTCGGGGAGCTGTTTTTT,CASSVSTGAVGELFF
TRBV7-2,many,TRBJ2-1,TRBD2,TGTGCCAGCAGCCTGACTAGCGGGAGCTTGCCTGAGCAGTTCTTC,CASSLTSGSLPEQFF
TRBV6-2/TRBV6-3,many,TRBJ2-7,NA,TGTGCCAGCAGTTACTCGATCGTGGGACGGATCTACGAGCAGTACTTC,CASSYSIVGRIYEQYF
TRBV3-1,NA,TRBJ1-6,NA,TGTGCCAGCAGCCACTTCCCAGGGGATTCACCCCTCCACTTT,CASSHFPGDSPLHF
TRBV28,many,TRBJ2-2,NA,TGTGCCAGCAGTTTGAACGGGGAGCTGTTTTTT,CASSLNGELFF
TRBV3-1,NA,TRBJ1-2,NA,TGTGCCAGCAGCCAAGATCGTTATGGCTACACCTTC,CASSQDRYGYTF
TRBV29-1,many,TRBJ2-6,NA,TGCAGCGTCTCCGAAGGGTTTGGGGCCAACGTCCTGACTTTC,CSVSEGFGANVLTF
TRBV6-5,many,TRBJ2-7,NA,TGTGCCAGCAGTTACTCTCTCGTCGGGCCTTACGAGCAGTACTTC,CASSYSLVGPYEQYF
TRBV20-1,medium-sized,TRBJ2-3,NA,TGCAGTGCTAGAGAAGAGACAGATACGCAGTATTTT,CSAREETDTQYF
TRBV11-2,many,TRBJ2-2,NA,TGTGCCAGCAGCTTTGGGAGAATCGGGGAGCTGTTTTTT,CASSFGRIGELFF
TRBV11-2,many,TRBJ2-3,NA,TGTGCCAGCAGCTTTACCTCCGGGAGTAGCACAGATACGCAGTATTTT,CASSFTSGSSTDTQYF
TRBV20-1,many,TRBJ2-1,TRBD2,TGCAGTGCTAGAGTGCGGGAGACTGAGCAGTTCTTC,CSARVRETEQFF
TRBV5-1,NA,TRBJ1-1,NA,TGCGCCAGCAGCGCCGGGAACAAGAACACTGAAGCTTTCTTT,CASSAGNKNTEAFF
TRBV7-9,NA,TRBJ2-2,NA,TGTGCCAGCAGCTTAGGACCCGGGGCCGGGGAGCTGTTTTTT,CASSLGPGAGELFF
TRBV12-3/TRBV12-4,NA,TRBJ1-2,NA,TGTGCCAGCAGTTTGGGGGCTGGCTACACCTTC,CASSLGAGYTF
TRBV29-1,few,TRBJ1-1,NA,TGCAGCGTTCGGCAGGGCCAGGGCACTGAAGCTTTCTTT,CSVRQGQGTEAFF
TRBV12-3/TRBV12-4,many,TRBJ2-3,TRBD2,TGTGCCAGCAGGGGTAGCGGGGGGGCTACGCAGTATTTT,CASRGSGGATQYF
TRBV7-6,many,TRBJ2-1,TRBD1,TGTGCCAGCAGTCCTATGACAGGGATGGATGAGCAGTTCTTC,CASSPMTGMDEQFF
TRBV21-1,many,TRBJ1-6,NA,TGTGCCAGCAGCAAAGCGGGAGGGGGACCCGAAAGGCTCCACTTT,CASSKAGGGPERLHF
TRBV25-1,many,TRBJ1-6,NA,TGTGCCAGCAGTGAATTGGGGTACTCTAATTCACCCCTCCACTTT,CASSELGYSNSPLHF
TRBV10-3,medium-sized,TRBJ1-1,NA,TGTGCCATCAGTTCGTTCGGGGCAGGGGCTGAAGCTTTCTTT,CAISSFGAGAEAFF
TRBV7-6,many,TRBJ2-1,NA,TGTGCCAGCAGCTTAGAGAGTAGGGGGTTCTACAATGAGCAGTTCTTC,CASSLESRGFYNEQFF
TRBV5-1,many,TRBJ2-2,TRBD2,TGCGCCAGCAGCTTTACGTCTAGCGGGGGGGCGAACACCGGGGAGCTGTTTTTT,CASSFTSSGGANTGELFF